This T cell receptor (beta chain) was documented in a study of vaccination effects on CD4 cells after COVID-19. On the study more broadly: Participants completed two doses of the BNT162b2 or mRNA-1273 vaccine.

Repertoires were generated with immunoSEQ multiplex PCR, while TCRdb's copy carries only in-frame clones and drops some. The profile shows tens of thousands of clones, more than 80% of them singletons. The ViraFEST assay expanded antigen-specific CD4+ T cells with viral peptide pools before sequencing. The authors isolated CD4+ T cells after about eleven days of culture. Vaccine recipients had no previous SARS-CoV-2 infection; their nucleocapsid antibodies were negative. Supplemented with approximately 10 IU/ml IL-2 and 10 ug/ml peptides, under 2.5 million PBMC per well were kept in culture. It was on days 3 and 7 that half the medium was replaced with IL-2 medium. Trimming took off 2 bases at V and 7 bases at J, with 11 bases between the two ends. Per germline, CDR1 GTSNPN and CDR2 SVGIG (reference sequence). CDR3 size: 13 residues. Note on this clone: Its antigen is undetermined.

The rearrangement links TRBV30 to TRBJ1-4; perhaps TRBD1 as D (5 bases). The sample in question was CD4+ T cells from PBMCs cultured with HCoV-229E spike peptides, obtained before COVID-19 vaccination. This sequence originates from a human donor who received a COVID-19 vaccine. CDR3 nucleotides: TGTGCCTGGAGTCCGACAGTCGCTGAAAAACTGTTTTTT. It translates to CAWSPTVAEKLFF.